This paragraph reports one T cell receptor (beta chain). The antigen it binds to is not known. Nothing much larger sits one base from this clone, and base qualities are not available. This entry is derived from a study of blood T cell dynamics during melanoma immunotherapy (TCRdb year 2020). A note on the overall study: All patients had metastatic melanoma and were given first-line pembrolizumab or nivolumab plus ipilimumab as standard of care in the United Kingdom. To find early correlates of response, the study profiled the peripheral T cell receptor repertoires of patients with metastatic melanoma both before and after one cycle of checkpoint inhibitor therapy. The training cohort consisted of consecutive patients, while an additional independent group of patients from the same centre was pooled to form an external validation set.

The CDR3 runs 13 residues from the cysteine to the phenylalanine. Kept here is only the CDR3 DNA, which spans 39 bases and is read in frame from base 1. Based on the germline V gene (reference sequence), the CDR1 and CDR2 sequences are PRHDT and FYEKMQ. Between the V and J ends, shortened by 6 bases and 3 bases respectively, the junction contains 12 bases. The intended sense of this specimen's time point label: pre-treatment baseline. Blood was sampled before treatment (T0) and at week 3 (W3), after the first cycle of checkpoint blockade. Except for two patients with rapid clinical progression, response was assessed 12 weeks after the first infusion by RECIST 1.1; disease control meant complete response, partial response or stable disease. Patients with prior systemic cancer treatment, concomitant immunosuppressant therapy or synchronous other active malignancies were excluded. To track both circulating cells and T cell turnover, TCR beta was sequenced from bulk PBMC as well as from plasma cell-free DNA. PBMC were isolated from blood with Lymphoprep and SepMate tubes, followed by red cell lysis. QIAamp DNA Blood Mini kits were used to extract DNA from PBMC and sorted T cell subsets.

Broader findings and caveats from the paper: Whether the T cell clones driving repertoire changes were melanoma-specific or reflected general immune activation could not be determined in the study. The relatively small sample size was acknowledged as something that could potentially limit how far the results can be generalized. Unlike progressors, patients who went on to achieve disease control showed a bifurcated reorganization of the PBMC repertoire at W3, with either increased clonality or increased diversity.

Every bulk PBMC sample had a fixed 350 ng of DNA loaded. Following the manufacturer instructions, the immunoSEQ TCRb Assay kit was used to amplify TCR beta CDR3 sequences from genomic DNA. The KAPA Library Quantification Kit for Illumina platforms was used to quantify pooled libraries by qPCR. Pooled libraries were sequenced on an Illumina NextSeq 500, clustered at roughly 0.55-1.1 pM. Turning to the authors' computational methods: TCR data were analyzed with immunoSEQ ANALYZER and the R LymphoSeq package. A rearrangement efficiency score was calculated as productive divided by the sum of productive and non-productive CDR3 sequences. Clonality was assessed using the Gini coefficient and diversity using the Renyi index at alpha=1, with pairwise comparisons between timepoints within each patient. In LymphoSeq, clonal relatedness was computed with an edit distance of 3 and repertoire similarity was computed with the Bhattacharyya coefficient. Linear discriminant analysis on week-3 changes in clonality and diversity was built with the R MASS and caret packages to classify response. Imported from immuneACCESS, the table was reduced by TCRdb to in-frame sequences with V and J called. These copies leave out some clones; in studies compared against another copy, an unresolved V gene accounts for under half, and the cause of the remainder is not known. The V and J calls and clone size were taken over from that table, and D and trimming were inferred from the DNA. The table for this sample lists over 6,500 clones; 80% of them were counted only once. Clones ranked in the top ten supply less than 35% of the sample.

The origin of this receptor is a human donor with melanoma. The sequenced sample was blood, obtained from a patient treated with checkpoint blockade. Here the chain combines TRBV13 and TRBJ2-7; 5 matching bases give a weak D call of TRBD2. The nucleotide sequence reads as follows: TGTGCCAGCAGGCCGGGGATTAGCTACGAGCAGTACTTC. This sequence encodes CASRPGISYEQYF.